This entry features one T cell receptor beta chain sequence. A single count supports this clonotype. The target of this receptor is not known. No much larger clone is present one base from it, and per-base qualities are unavailable. Weak support is all one read offers. Every donor in the study was a healthy Caucasian. The twin cohort comprised three pairs of female monozygotic twins, all aged about 18 to 29 years. Peripheral blood mononuclear cells were used as the source from which RNA for TCR libraries was isolated. These data are taken from a study of identical twins (dated by TCRdb to about 2016). Study-wide context: TCR alpha and beta repertoires from monozygotic twins, unrelated adults of various ages and cord blood were deep-sequenced to test whether fetal clonotypes persist. To rule out contamination, the twin experiments were replicated at different times with different library preparation protocols. Findings and caveats that apply to the study as a whole: Fewer insertions were carried by abundant cord blood beta clonotypes; a weaker similar trend was observed in young adult naive repertoires, while no such trend was observed in memory repertoires. Because the same donors could not be followed over many years, the conclusions depended on cross-sectional statistical analysis. A weaker excess of twin sharing was found in beta out-of-frame sequences because the signal-to-noise ratio was lowered by fewer shared sequences. In monozygotic twins, recombination models systematically underestimated out-of-frame TCR alpha sharing, but the models matched the sharing seen between unrelated individuals. Compared with coincidental sharing between unrelated individuals, out-of-frame TCR alpha sequences shared between twins had an excess of sequences with low generation probability. Invariant T cells such as MAIT and iNKT could partly confound zero-insertion analyses, though diverse VJ usage argued against this for most clonotypes.

From the cysteine up to the phenylalanine, the CDR3 has a length of 16 residues. Only the CDR3 region is kept as DNA, spanning 48 bases read in frame from base 1. The trim is 4 bases for V and 3 bases for J, with a gap of 17 bases between the germline ends. In the germline V gene (reference sequence), CDR1 corresponds to SEHNR and CDR2 to FQNEAQ. Libraries were built with 5' RACE. Instrument on record: Illumina HiSeq 2000. Template switching introduced a universal primer binding site; the final cDNA contained a unique molecular identifier, enabling accurate counting of TCR cDNA molecules. Specific primers in the conserved constant-segment region were used to synthesize first-strand cDNA for the TCR alpha and beta chains. To control for contamination, each cDNA library was double barcoded with a SMART-Mk sample barcode plus Illumina barcodes. TruSeq adapter sequences and Illumina sample barcodes were added in two successive PCR steps. The Illumina HiSeq platform was used with custom primers to sequence TCR alpha and beta cDNA libraries. Per the original workflow: MiGEC processed the raw reads to extract unique molecular identifiers, while MiXCR was used to determine the CDR3 positions. Recombination models were inferred per individual with the repgenHMM and IGoR tools using an EM algorithm. The analysis of shared clonotypes was done with the tcR package in R, with sharing normalized by the product of cloneset sizes. To study raw recombination free of thymic and clonal selection effects, out-of-frame nonproductive sequences were analyzed. The public reads were reprocessed in TCRdb via fastp at Q25 and MiXCR, keeping in-frame beta chains. A single entry per CDR3 protein holds the most common genes and DNA from its merged rows. The V and J calls and clone size are TCRdb's, not the authors'. This sample comprises nearly 900,000 distinct CDR3 sequences, approximately 13% of them detected only once. The ten largest clones add up to about 1.5% of the sample.

This sample was shared with a second study, whose subject was yellow fever vaccine responses in identical twins. As the second publication notes: The authors reported that the T cell response to vaccination in identical twins appeared partly convergent and partly personalized. In the study, vaccine-responding T cell clones were precisely tracked in identical twins.

Sequencing was carried out using PBMCs. In this chain, TRBV7-9 is recombined with TRBJ2-3; perhaps TRBD2 is the D gene, with 5 bases matching. This clonotype was obtained from a woman in her late teens or twenties in good health. The CDR3 region: CASSSFSGEWTDTQYF. In nucleotides, the sequence is TGTGCCAGCAGCTCGTTTTCCGGGGAGTGGACAGATACGCAGTATTTT.